Listed here are 15 T cell receptor beta chains from one sample, sequenced in a study of cytomegalovirus exposure and HLA in healthy donors. Primers: 60 Vbeta forward and 13 Jbeta reverse. Using immunoSEQ multiplex PCR, the repertoire was profiled, and TCRdb retains in-frame clones only, with some absent. The table shows roughly 200,000 clones, with 87% occurring only once. The sequencing input was PBMCs. The receptors derive from a boy younger than 10 in good health and CMV-seronegative.

The chain recombines TRBV28 with TRBJ2-1, with TRBD1 identical over 7 bases. J was trimmed by 4 bases and V by 4 bases; bases with no gene match: 7. Germline lookup yields CDR1 MDHEN and CDR2 SYDVKM. CDR3 length: 15 amino acids. CDR3 sequence: CASSYTGTVYNEQFF. The CDR3 DNA reads as TGTGCCAGCAGTTACACCGGGACAGTATACAATGAGCAGTTCTTC.

The rearrangement joins TRBV5-6 to TRBJ2-5, with TRBD2 matching 12 bases. CDR1 is SGHDT and CDR2 is YYEEEE in the germline V gene. The V segment lost 2 bases and the J segment 4 bases; nucleotides outside the gene matches: 12. CDR3 length: 18 residues. The CDR3 DNA sequence: TGTGCCAGCAGCTTTTACGGGACTAGCGGGTTCCCGGGAGAGACCCAGTACTTC. As protein: CASSFYGTSGFPGETQYF.

This clone has only one observation. This chain links TRBV7-2 with TRBJ2-7, with D possibly matching TRBD1 (6 bases). Per germline, CDR1 SGHTA and CDR2 FQGNSA. This CDR3 contains 15 residues. The V and J ends lost 3 bases and 2 bases respectively, with 14 bases between them. The CDR3 coding sequence is TGTGCCAGCAGCTTCCAGAGGGACATAGCCTACGAGCAGTACTTC. Protein sequence: CASSFQRDIAYEQYF.

The chain recombines TRBV28 with TRBJ2-1, with TRBD2 identical over 14 bases. The junction had 5 bases not matched to a gene; V was cut back by 0 bases and J by 7 bases. Germline values: CDR1 MDHEN, CDR2 SYDVKM. The CDR3 is made up of 17 amino acids. The CDR3 coding sequence is TGTGCCAGCAGTTTATGGCGGACTAGCGGGAGGATAAATGAGCAGTTCTTC. Translated, it gives CASSLWRTSGRINEQFF. The full variable domain, with the rest looked up from reference TRBV28 and TRBJ2-1, is DVKVTQSSRYLVKRTGEKVFLECVQDMDHENMFWYRQDPGLGLRLIYFSYDVKMKEKGDIPEGYSVSREKKERFSLILESASTNQTSMYLCASSLWRTSGRINEQFFGPGTRLTVL.

The chain joins TRBV27 to TRBJ2-7, with a tentative D call TRBD2 (6 bases). Looked up from germline, CDR1 is MNHEY and CDR2 is SMNVEV (reference sequence). The CDR3 is made up of 13 amino acids. The V end was cut by 3 bases, the J end by 3 bases, with 9 bases between. The CDR3 is CASSLRGGYEQYF. The DNA of the CDR3 is TGTGCCAGCAGTTTGAGGGGAGGCTACGAGCAGTACTTC.

This chain connects TRBV6-1 to TRBJ2-2, with TRBD2 matching 7 bases. Trimming removed 6 bases from V and 7 bases from J; junction bases left unmatched: 8. Germline V gives CDR1 MNHNS, CDR2 SASEGT. CDR3 length equals 14 residues. DNA of the CDR3: TGTGCCAGCAGATTTTGGGAGGGGTACGGGGAGCTGTTTTTT. Translating it yields CASRFWEGYGELFF.

The CDR3 region is CASSERRTDTQYF. In nucleotides, the CDR3 is TGTGCCAGCAGCGAAAGGAGAACAGATACGCAGTATTTT. The chain joins TRBV7-9 to TRBJ2-3, with unresolved D. Germline V gives CDR1 SEHNR, CDR2 FQNEAQ (reference sequence). The CDR3 length is 13 residues. V lost 5 bases and J lost 3, with 9 bases in between. Looking up the rest from reference TRBV7-9 and TRBJ2-3 gives the full variable domain: DTGVSQNPRHKITKRGQNVTFRCDPISEHNRLYWYRQTLGQGPEFLTYFQNEAQLEKSRLLSDRFSAERPKGSFSTLEIQRTEQGDSAMYLCASSERRTDTQYFGPGTRLTVL.

The chain couples TRBV30 to TRBJ2-2, with 7 bases matching TRBD2. J gave up 6 bases and V 1 base, and 2 bases lay outside the gene matches. CDR3 size: 13 residues. CDR1 is GTSNPN and CDR2 is SVGIG in the germline V gene (reference sequence). The CDR3 bases are TGTGCCTGGAGTGGACTAGCTCCCGGGGAGCTGTTTTTT. It is translated as CAWSGLAPGELFF.

The rearrangement uses TRBV27 and TRBJ1-5; TRBD1 matches at 8 bases. With 5 bases clipped from V and 4 bases from J, the junction kept 4 bases outside the gene matches. Germline-derived CDR1 and CDR2 are MNHEY and SMNVEV (reference sequence). CDR3 length: 14 amino acids. CDR3 region: CASSRTGKNQPQHF. The DNA of the CDR3 is TGTGCCAGCAGTCGGACAGGGAAAAATCAGCCCCAGCATTTT.

This clone was found once. The chain carries TRBV27 and TRBJ1-2; D is perhaps TRBD1 (6 bases). This CDR3 is built from 14 residues. Germline lookup yields CDR1 MNHEY and CDR2 SMNVEV (reference sequence). Trimming took off 6 bases at V and 3 bases at J, with 14 bases between the two ends. The CDR3 sequence is CASSRGAGHYGYTF. In DNA form, the CDR3 reads TGTGCCAGCAGCCGGGGGGCAGGGCACTATGGCTACACCTTC.

This sequence joins TRBV5-1 and TRBJ2-7; unclear D gene. The CDR3 spans 13 residues. Germline V lookup: CDR1 SGHRS, CDR2 YFSETQ. V was pared by 0 bases and J by 3 bases, with 7 bases between. The CDR3 DNA sequence: TGCGCCAGCAGCTTGGGCCACTACTACGAGCAGTACTTC. It is translated as CASSLGHYYEQYF.

The V call is TRBV7-9, the J call TRBJ2-5; 7 positions match TRBD2. CDR1 is SEHNR and CDR2 is FQNEAQ in the germline V gene (reference sequence). CDR3 length: 14 residues. The J segment lost 5 bases and the V segment lost 0 bases, leaving 3 bases of the junction unmatched. CDR3 amino acids: CASSLAGTKETQYF. The CDR3 region has the DNA TGTGCCAGCAGCTTAGCAGGGACTAAGGAGACCCAGTACTTC.

This chain uses TRBV5-1 with TRBJ2-7; 7 bases align to TRBD1. Trimming cost V 2 bases and J 0 bases; bases outside gene matches: 5. CDR3 length: 15 residues. In germline, CDR1 is SGHRS, CDR2 YFSETQ. CDR3 nucleotide sequence: TGCGCCAGCAGCTTTCAAACAGGGGCCTCCTACGAGCAGTACTTC. It encodes CASSFQTGASYEQYF.

The CDR3 nucleotides are TGTGCCAGCAGCAGCCCGGACAGGGACCCTTACAATGAGCAGTTCTTC. Translation: CASSSPDRDPYNEQFF. The chain links TRBV21-1 to TRBJ2-1; the tabulated D call, TRBD1, remains unverified against the DNA. TRBV21-1 is deemed a pseudogene. CDR3 length: 16 amino acids.

The V and J genes are TRBV4-1 and TRBJ2-1; 13 bases agree with TRBD2. The germline V gene encodes CDR1 MGHRA and CDR2 YSYEKL. After removal of 4 bases from V and 4 bases from J, the junction contained 4 bases not matched to a gene. The CDR3 is 16 residues long. CDR3 in amino acids: CASSLKGLAGYNEQFF. The DNA for the CDR3 is TGCGCCAGCAGCCTAAAGGGACTAGCGGGGTACAATGAGCAGTTCTTC.